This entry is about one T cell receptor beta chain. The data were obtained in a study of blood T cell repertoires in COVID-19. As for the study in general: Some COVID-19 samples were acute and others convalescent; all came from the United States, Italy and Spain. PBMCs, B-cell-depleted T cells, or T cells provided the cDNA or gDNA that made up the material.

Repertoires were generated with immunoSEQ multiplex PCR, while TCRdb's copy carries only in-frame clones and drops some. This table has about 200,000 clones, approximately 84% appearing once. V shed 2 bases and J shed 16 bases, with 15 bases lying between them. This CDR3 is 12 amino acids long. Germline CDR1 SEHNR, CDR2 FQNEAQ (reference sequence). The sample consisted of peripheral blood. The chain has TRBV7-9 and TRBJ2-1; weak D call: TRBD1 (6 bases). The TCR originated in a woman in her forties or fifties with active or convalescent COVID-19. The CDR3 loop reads CASSLRGNRYFF. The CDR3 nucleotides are TGTGCCAGCAGCTTAAGGGGGAACAGATACTTCTTC. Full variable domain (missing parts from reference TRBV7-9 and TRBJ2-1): DTGVSQNPRHKITKRGQNVTFRCDPISEHNRLYWYRQTLGQGPEFLTYFQNEAQLEKSRLLSDRFSAERPKGSFSTLEIQRTEQGDSAMYLCASSLRGNRYFFGPGTRLTVL.